What follows are 2 T cell receptor beta chains derived from one specimen sequenced in a study of T cells in Graves' hyperthyroidism and ophthalmopathy (dated by TCRdb to the late 2010s). The library was obtained by multiplex PCR. Instrument on record: Illumina HiSeq 2000. TCR beta CDR3 regions were amplified from RNA transcripts. A first-round RT-PCR of the TCR CDR3 used the HTBI primer set with the Qiagen OneStep RT-PCR kit. TCRdb reran the public reads through fastp at Q25 and MiXCR, keeping productive beta chains. A single entry per CDR3 protein holds the most common genes and DNA from its merged rows. In all, the sample holds around 290,000 distinct CDR3 sequences, and 13% of those were seen once. Almost 8% of the sample rests with the top ten. Input material: blood. These receptors all stem from a woman under 40 with Graves' hyperthyroidism that later progressed to Graves' ophthalmopathy.

This clonotype was picked up many times. The chain links TRBV27 to TRBJ1-5; D is unresolved. The CDR3 is 15 residues long. Germline V lookup: CDR1 MNHEY, CDR2 SMNVEV (reference sequence). The germline V and J ends were trimmed by 6 bases and 1 base, with 13 bases remaining between them. The DNA for the CDR3 is TGTGCCAGCAGAATCGGGTTTTTGAGCAATCAGCCCCAGCATTTT. Its protein is CASRIGFLSNQPQHF.

This clonotype was observed at least ten times. This chain joins TRBV4-1 and TRBJ2-7; 9 nucleotides align to TRBD2. The CDR3 length is 15 residues. In germline, CDR1 is MGHRA, CDR2 YSYEKL. With V trimmed by 1 base and J by 5 bases, 6 bases remained unmatched. The CDR3 loop is CASSQGATSGDEQYF. Written as DNA, the CDR3 is TGCGCCAGCAGCCAAGGCGCGACTAGCGGCGACGAGCAGTACTTC.